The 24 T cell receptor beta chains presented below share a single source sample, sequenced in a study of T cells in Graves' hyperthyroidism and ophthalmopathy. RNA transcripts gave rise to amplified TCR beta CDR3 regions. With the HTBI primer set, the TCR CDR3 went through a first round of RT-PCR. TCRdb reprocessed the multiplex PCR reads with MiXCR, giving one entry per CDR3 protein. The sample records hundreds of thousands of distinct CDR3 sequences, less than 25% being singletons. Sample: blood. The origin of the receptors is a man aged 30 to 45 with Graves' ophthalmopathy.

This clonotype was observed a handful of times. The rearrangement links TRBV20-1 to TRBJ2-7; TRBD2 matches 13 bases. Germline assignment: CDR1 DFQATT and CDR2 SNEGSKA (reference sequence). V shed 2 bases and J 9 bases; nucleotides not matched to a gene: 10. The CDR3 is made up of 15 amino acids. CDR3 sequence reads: CSARYRGTSGMVQYF. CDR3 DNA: TGCAGTGCTAGATACAGGGGGACTAGCGGGATGGTGCAGTACTTC.

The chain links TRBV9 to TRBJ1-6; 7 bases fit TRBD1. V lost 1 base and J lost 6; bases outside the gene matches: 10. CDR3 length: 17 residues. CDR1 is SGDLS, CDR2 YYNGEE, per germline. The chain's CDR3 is CASSVTPQGSSNSPLHF. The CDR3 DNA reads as TGTGCCAGCAGCGTAACCCCACAGGGGTCATCTAATTCACCCCTCCACTTT.

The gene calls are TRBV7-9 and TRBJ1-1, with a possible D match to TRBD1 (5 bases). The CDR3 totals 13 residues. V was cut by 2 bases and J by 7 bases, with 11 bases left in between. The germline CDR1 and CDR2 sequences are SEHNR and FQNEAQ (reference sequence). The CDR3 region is CASSLQGGDEAFF. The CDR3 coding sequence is TGTGCCAGCAGCTTACAGGGCGGCGATGAAGCTTTCTTT.

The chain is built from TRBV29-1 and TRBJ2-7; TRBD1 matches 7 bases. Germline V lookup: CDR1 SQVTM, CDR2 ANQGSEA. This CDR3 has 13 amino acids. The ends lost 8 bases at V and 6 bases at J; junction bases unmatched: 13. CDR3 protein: CSTKGGASGEQYF. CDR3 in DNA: TGCAGCACGAAAGGGGGCGCGTCTGGCGAGCAGTACTTC.

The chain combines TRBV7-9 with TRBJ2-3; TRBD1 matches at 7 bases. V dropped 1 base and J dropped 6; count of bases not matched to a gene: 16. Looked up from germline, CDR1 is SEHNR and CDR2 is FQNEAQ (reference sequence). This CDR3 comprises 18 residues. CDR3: CASSLGTTGLSLSDTQYF. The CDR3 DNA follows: TGTGCCAGCAGCTTAGGAACGACAGGGTTAAGCTTGTCGGATACGCAGTATTTT.

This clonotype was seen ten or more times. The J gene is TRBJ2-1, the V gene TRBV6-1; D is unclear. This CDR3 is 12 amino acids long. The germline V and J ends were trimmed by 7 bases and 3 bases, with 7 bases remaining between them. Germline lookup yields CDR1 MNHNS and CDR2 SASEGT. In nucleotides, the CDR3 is TGTGCCAGCAAGGCTAACTACAATGAGCAGTTCTTC. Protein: CASKANYNEQFF.

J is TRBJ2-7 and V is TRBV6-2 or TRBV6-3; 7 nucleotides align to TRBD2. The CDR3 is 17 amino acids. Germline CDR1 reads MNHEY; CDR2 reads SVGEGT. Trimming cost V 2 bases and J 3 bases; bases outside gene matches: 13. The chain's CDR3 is CASSYEGGSLGYYEQYF. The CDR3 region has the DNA TGTGCCAGCAGTTACGAGGGCGGGAGCCTCGGGTACTACGAGCAGTACTTC.

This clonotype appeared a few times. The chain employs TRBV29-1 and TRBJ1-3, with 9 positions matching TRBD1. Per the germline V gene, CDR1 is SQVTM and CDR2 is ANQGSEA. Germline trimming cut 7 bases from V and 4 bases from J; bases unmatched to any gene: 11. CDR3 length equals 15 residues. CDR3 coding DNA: TGCAGCGCCTTCATCCCGGGACAGGGCGGAAACACCATATATTTT. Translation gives CSAFIPGQGGNTIYF. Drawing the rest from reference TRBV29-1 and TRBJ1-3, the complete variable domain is SAVISQKPSRDICQRGTSLTIQCQVDSQVTMMFWYRQQPGQSLTLIATANQGSEATYESGFVIDKFPISRPNLTFSTLTVSNMSPEDSSIYLCSAFIPGQGGNTIYFGEGSWLTVV.

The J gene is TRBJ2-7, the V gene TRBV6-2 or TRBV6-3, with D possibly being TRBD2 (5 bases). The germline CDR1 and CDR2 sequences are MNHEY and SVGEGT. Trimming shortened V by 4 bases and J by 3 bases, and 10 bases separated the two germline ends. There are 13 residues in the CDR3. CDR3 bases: TGTGCCAGCAGTTCCGGGGATGTCTACGAGCAGTACTTC. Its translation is CASSSGDVYEQYF.

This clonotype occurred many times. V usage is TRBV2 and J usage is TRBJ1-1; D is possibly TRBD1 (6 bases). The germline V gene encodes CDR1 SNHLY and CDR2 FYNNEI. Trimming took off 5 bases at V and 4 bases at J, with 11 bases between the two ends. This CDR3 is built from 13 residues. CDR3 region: CASSTTGSTEAFF. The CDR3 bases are TGTGCCAGCAGTACCACAGGGAGCACTGAAGCTTTCTTT.

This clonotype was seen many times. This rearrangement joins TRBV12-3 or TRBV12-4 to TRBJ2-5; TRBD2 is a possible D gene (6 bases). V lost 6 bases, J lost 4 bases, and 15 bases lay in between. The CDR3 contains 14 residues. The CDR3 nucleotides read TGTGCCAGCAGAACCCTCCGGGACTCAGAGACCCAGTACTTC. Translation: CASRTLRDSETQYF.

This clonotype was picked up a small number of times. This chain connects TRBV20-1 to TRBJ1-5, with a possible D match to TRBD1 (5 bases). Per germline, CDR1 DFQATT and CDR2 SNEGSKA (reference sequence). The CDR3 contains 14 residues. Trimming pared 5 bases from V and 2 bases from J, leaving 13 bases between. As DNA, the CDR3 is TGCAGTGCTCCCGGGACTGTTCGCAATCAGCCCCAGCATTTT. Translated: CSAPGTVRNQPQHF.

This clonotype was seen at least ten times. The CDR3 bases are TGCGCCAGCAGAGGAGACCCTTCCACCGGGGAGCTGTTTTTT. This sequence encodes CASRGDPSTGELFF. This chain links TRBV5-1 with TRBJ2-2; unclear D gene. The CDR3 runs 14 residues. The germline V gene encodes CDR1 SGHRS and CDR2 YFSETQ. With 5 bases removed from V and 4 bases from J, the gap between germline ends came to 12 bases.

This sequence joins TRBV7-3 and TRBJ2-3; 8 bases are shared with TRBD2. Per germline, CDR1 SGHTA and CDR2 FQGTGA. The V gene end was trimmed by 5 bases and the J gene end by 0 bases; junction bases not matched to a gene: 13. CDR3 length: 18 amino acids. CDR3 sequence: CASSPSGSTRLSTDTQYF. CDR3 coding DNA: TGTGCCAGCAGCCCGAGCGGGAGTACCAGACTTAGCACAGATACGCAGTATTTT.

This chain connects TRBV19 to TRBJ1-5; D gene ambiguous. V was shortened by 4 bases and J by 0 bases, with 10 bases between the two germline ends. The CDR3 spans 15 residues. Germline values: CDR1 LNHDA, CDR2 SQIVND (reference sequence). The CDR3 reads CASSRGKHSNQPQHF. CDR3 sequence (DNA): TGTGCCAGTAGTAGGGGTAAACATAGCAATCAGCCCCAGCATTTT.

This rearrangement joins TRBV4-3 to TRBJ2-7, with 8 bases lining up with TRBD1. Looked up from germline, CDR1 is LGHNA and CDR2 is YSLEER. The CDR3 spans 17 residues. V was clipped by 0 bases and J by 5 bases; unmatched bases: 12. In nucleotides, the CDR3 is TGCGCCAGCAGCCAAGAGACCCTGGGACAGGCCCTCAACGAGCAGTACTTC. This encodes CASSQETLGQALNEQYF.

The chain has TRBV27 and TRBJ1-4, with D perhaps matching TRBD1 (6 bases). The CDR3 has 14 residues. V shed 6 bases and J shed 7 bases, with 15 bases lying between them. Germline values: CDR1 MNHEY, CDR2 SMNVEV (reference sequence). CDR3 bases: TGTGCCAGCAGCGTTCTGGGGGGCGGTGAAAAACTGTTTTTT. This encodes CASSVLGGGEKLFF.

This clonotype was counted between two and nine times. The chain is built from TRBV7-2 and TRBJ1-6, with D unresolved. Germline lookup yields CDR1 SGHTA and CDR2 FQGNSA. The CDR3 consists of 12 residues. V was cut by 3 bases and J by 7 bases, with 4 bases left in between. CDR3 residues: CASSFLNSPLHF. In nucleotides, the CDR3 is TGTGCCAGCAGCTTTCTCAATTCACCCCTCCACTTT.

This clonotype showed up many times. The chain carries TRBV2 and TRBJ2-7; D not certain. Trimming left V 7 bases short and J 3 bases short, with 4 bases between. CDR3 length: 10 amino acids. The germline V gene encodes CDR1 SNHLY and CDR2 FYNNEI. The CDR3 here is CASKGYEQYF. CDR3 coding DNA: TGTGCCAGCAAGGGCTACGAGCAGTACTTC.

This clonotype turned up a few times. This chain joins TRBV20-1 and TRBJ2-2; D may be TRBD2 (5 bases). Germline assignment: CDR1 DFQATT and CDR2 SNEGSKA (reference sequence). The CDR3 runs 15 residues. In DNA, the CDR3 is TGCAGCGCGCTCGGCGGGCCGTCGAACACCGGGGAGCTGTTTTTT. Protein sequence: CSALGGPSNTGELFF.

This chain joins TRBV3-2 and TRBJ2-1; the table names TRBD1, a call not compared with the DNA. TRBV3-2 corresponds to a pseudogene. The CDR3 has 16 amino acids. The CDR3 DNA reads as TGTGCCAGCAGCCAAGAACCCCGGGGCCCAAACAATGAGCAGTTCTTC. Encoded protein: CASSQEPRGPNNEQFF.

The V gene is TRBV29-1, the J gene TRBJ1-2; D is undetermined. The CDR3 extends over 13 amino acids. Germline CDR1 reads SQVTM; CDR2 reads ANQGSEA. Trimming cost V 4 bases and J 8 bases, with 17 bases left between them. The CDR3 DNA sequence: TGCAGCGTTGCTTCTGGTTCTTTGAGCGGCTACACCTTC. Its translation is CSVASGSLSGYTF.

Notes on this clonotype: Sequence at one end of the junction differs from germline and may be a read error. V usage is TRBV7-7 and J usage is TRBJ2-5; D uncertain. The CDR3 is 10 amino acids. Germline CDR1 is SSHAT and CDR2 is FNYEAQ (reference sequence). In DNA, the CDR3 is TGTGCTAGCAGCTTAGACCCCCCGTACTTC. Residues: CASSLDPPYF. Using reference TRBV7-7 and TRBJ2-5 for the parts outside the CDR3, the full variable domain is GAGVSQSPRYKVTKRGQDVTLRCDPISSHATLYWYQQALGQGPEFLTYFNYEAQPDKSGLPSDRFSAERPEGSISTLTIQRTEQRDSAMYRCASSLDPPYFGPGTRLLVL.

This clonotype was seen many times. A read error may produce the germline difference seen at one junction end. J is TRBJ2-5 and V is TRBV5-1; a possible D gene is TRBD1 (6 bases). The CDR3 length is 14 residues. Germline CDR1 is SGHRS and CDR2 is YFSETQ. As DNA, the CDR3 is TGTGCCAGCAGCCTCGGACAGTACCAAGAGACCCAGTACTTC. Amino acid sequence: CASSLGQYQETQYF.